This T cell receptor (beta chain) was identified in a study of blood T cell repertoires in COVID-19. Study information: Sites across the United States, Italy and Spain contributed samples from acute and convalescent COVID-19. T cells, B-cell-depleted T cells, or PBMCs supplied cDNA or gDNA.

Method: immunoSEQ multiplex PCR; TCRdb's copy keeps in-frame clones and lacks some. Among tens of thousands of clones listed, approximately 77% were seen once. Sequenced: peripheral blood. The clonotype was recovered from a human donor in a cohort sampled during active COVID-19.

The CDR3 DNA reads as TGTGCCAGCAGCGTAGACGAAGCGCGGAGCACAGATACGCAGTATTTT. This codes for CASSVDEARSTDTQYF. The gene calls are TRBV9 and TRBJ2-3; no clear D. The ends were cut back, 0 bases at V and 0 bases at J, with 11 bases in the middle. This CDR3 is built from 16 residues. Germline V gene sequence: CDR1 SGDLS, CDR2 YYNGEE.